This entry lists 5 T cell receptor beta chains sequenced from one sample in a study of blood T cell repertoires in COVID-19. Profiled with immunoSEQ multiplex PCR; TCRdb holds only in-frame clones, not every one. The table shows approximately 240,000 clones, with roughly three quarters occurring only once. What was sequenced was peripheral blood. Every receptor here comes from a middle-aged woman with active or convalescent COVID-19.

This clone was observed once. The V call is TRBV6-1, the J call TRBJ2-1; 11 bases are a match to TRBD2. Per germline, CDR1 MNHNS and CDR2 SASEGT. The J segment lost 7 bases and the V segment lost 3 bases, leaving 5 bases of the junction unmatched. The CDR3 is 15 amino acids. The CDR3 nucleotides read TGTGCCAGCAGTGAGTTAGCGGGGGGGCGGAATGAGCAGTTCTTC. Protein: CASSELAGGRNEQFF.

The chain employs TRBV5-5 and TRBJ2-5; D is ambiguous. V was trimmed by 1 base and J by 1 base, leaving 8 bases between them. Germline assignment: CDR1 SGHKS and CDR2 YYEKEE (reference sequence). This CDR3 comprises 14 residues. Written as DNA, the CDR3 is TGTGCCAGCAGCTTGAGGAGCCTCCAAGAGACCCAGTACTTC. Translated: CASSLRSLQETQYF.

The chain employs TRBV5-6 and TRBJ1-2, with D possibly TRBD1 on 5 matching bases. The CDR3 consists of 15 residues. Looked up from germline, CDR1 is SGHDT and CDR2 is YYEEEE. V lost 0 bases and J lost 2, with 11 bases in between. The chain's CDR3 is CASSLGQGSNYGYTF. In nucleotides, the CDR3 is TGTGCCAGCAGCTTGGGGCAGGGATCGAACTATGGCTACACCTTC.

This chain joins TRBV3-1 (or the pseudogene TRBV3-2) and TRBJ2-6, with TRBD2 matching 7 bases. Germline CDR1 LGHDT, CDR2 YNNKEL (reference sequence). The V segment lost 4 bases and the J segment 0 bases; nucleotides outside the gene matches: 0. The CDR3 has 15 amino acids. CDR3 amino acids: CASSRDYSGANVLTF. CDR3 DNA sequence: TGTGCCAGCAGCCGGGACTACTCTGGGGCCAACGTCCTGACTTTC.

This clone was detected a few times. The chain uses TRBV30 and TRBJ1-2; TRBD1 might be the D (5 bases). Germline V gives CDR1 GTSNPN, CDR2 SVGIG (reference sequence). The CDR3 is 11 amino acids. V gave up 5 bases and J gave up 7 bases, with 11 bases separating them. The CDR3 bases are TGTGCCTGGGGACAATTCGGTGGCTACACCTTC. This codes for CAWGQFGGYTF.